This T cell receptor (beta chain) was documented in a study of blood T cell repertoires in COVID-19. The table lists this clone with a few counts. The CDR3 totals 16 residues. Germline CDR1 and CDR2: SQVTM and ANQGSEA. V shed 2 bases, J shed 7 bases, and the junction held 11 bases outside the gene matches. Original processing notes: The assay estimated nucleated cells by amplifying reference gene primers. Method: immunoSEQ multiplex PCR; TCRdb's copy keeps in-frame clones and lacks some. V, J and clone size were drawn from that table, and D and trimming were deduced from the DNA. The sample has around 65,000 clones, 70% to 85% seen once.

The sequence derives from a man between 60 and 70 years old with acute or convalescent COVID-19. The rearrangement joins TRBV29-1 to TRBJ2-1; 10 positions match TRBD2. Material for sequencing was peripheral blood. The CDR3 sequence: CSVERSRLAGANEQFF. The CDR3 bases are TGCAGCGTTGAACGGTCTCGGCTAGCGGGAGCTAATGAGCAGTTCTTC.